The entry below describes one T cell receptor beta chain. The antigen is not known. V was clipped by 7 bases and J by 4 bases, with 10 bases between them. Germline CDR1 SNHLY, CDR2 FYNNEI. This CDR3 is 13 amino acids long. This entry is derived from a study of vaccination and CD4 T cells after COVID-19. Study information: In the convalescent cohort, there were six males and four females, two of them Hispanic.

Sequencing of cultured CD4+ T cell DNA used the Oncomine TCR Beta short-read assay. TCRdb re-called the PCR reads through MiXCR, storing one row per CDR3 protein. The table has some 6,900 distinct CDR3 sequences, 52% seen once; the top ten hold 25% to 40%. Treatment meaning: approximately nine-day PBMC culture with coronavirus spike peptide pools or control peptides (ViraFEST assay). It was before the COVID-19 pandemic (2011-2018) that the unexposed donor's CD4+ T cells were collected. PBMCs, plated at roughly 2 million per well, were grown in the presence of approximately 10 IU/ml IL-2 and roughly 9.5 ug/ml peptide pools.

The chain has TRBV2 and TRBJ2-2; a possible D gene is TRBD1 (5 bases). This clonotype originated in a human donor in good health. Sample: CD4+ T cells from blood, cultured in vitro. CDR3 coding DNA: TGTGCCAGCAAGGGGCGCCGCACCGGGGAGCTGTTTTTT. Translating gives CASKGRRTGELFF. The variable domain in full, with the rest retrieved from reference TRBV2 and TRBJ2-2, is EPEVTQTPSHQVTQMGQEVILRCVPISNHLYFYWYRQILGQKVEFLVSFYNNEISEKSEIFDDQFSVERPDGSNFTLKIRSTKLEDSAMYFCASKGRRTGELFFGEGSRLTVL.